This paragraph covers one T cell receptor (beta chain) sequence. Study processing details: Cell counts per sample came from amplifying reference gene primers. Repertoires were generated with immunoSEQ multiplex PCR, while TCRdb's copy carries only in-frame clones and drops some. D and trimming come from the DNA, and the V and J calls and clone size come from that table. The sample contains 150,000 or so clones, 84% of which appear only once. Trimming stripped 7 bases from V and 4 bases from J, with 8 bases between. This CDR3 is 11 amino acids long. The data stem from a study of blood T cell repertoires in COVID-19. Across the study: Sources were T cells, B-cell-depleted T cells, or PBMCs; the material itself was cDNA or gDNA.

The source material was PBMCs or T cells enriched from blood (not recorded which). V is TRBV12-3 or TRBV12-4 and J is TRBJ2-7; D may be TRBD2 (5 bases). The receptor was isolated from a woman aged 45-60 years who had been exposed to COVID-19. The CDR3 reads CASTSGYEQYF. DNA of the CDR3: TGTGCCAGCACCTCGGGGTACGAGCAGTACTTC.